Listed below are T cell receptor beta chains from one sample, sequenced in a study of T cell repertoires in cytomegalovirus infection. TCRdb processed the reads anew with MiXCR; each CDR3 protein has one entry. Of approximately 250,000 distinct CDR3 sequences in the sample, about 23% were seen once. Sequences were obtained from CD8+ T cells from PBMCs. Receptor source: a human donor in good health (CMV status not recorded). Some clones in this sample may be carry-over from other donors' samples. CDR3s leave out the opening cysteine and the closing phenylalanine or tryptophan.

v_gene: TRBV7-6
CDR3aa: ASSLAGGLDTQY

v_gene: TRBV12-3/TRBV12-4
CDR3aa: ASSPGQGPYGYT

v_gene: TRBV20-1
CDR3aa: SARDKLAGGELF

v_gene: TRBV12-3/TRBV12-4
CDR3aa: AIQAGELF

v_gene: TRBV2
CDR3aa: ASRPVTGPTQY

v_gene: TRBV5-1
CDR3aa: ASTGYENTEAF

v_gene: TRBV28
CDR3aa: ASSLWGLDSGADSGANVLT

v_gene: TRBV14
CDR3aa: ASSQERDYLTSTDTQY

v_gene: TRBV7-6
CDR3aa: ASNPGTYNEQF

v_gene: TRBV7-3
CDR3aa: ASSLRGGYFETQY

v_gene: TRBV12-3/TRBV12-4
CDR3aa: ASSDQLANTEAF

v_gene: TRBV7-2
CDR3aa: ASSGSGPYEQY

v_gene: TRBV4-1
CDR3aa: ASSQDPGQGGQPQH

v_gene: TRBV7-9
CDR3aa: ASSLTADNEQF

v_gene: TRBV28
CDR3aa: ASSSQGQGLQAIY

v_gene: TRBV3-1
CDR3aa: ASRSRLAGGHYNEQF

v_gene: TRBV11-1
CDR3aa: ASSFFGGANNEQF